This TCR beta chain was obtained from a study of T cell repertoires in cytomegalovirus infection. To note about this clonotype: Its antigen is not known.

Broader study findings: The ex vivo response showed dominance by HLA-C-restricted CMV-specific TCR beta clonotypes.

TCRdb passed the reads through MiXCR, listing each CDR3 protein once. Of around 900,000 distinct CDR3 sequences listed, around 29% are singletons. V shed 6 bases and J shed 4 bases, with 11 bases lying between them. In germline, CDR1 is PRHDT, CDR2 FYEKMQ (reference sequence). The CDR3 contains 13 residues. V gene TRBV13 combines with J gene TRBJ2-3; TRBD2 is a possible D gene (6 bases). Material: cultured CD8+ T cells from PBMCs, obtained from culture after CMV antigen stimulation. This sequence was found in a human donor in good health (CMV status not recorded). Some clones in this sample may be carry-over from other donors' samples. The CDR3 coding sequence is TGTGCCAGCAGTGAAGGGGACTCAGATACGCAGTATTTT. Translated: CASSEGDSDTQYF.